This note documents a single T cell receptor (beta chain) sequence. The CDR3 consists of 15 residues. The V gene's germline CDR1 is MNHNY and CDR2 SVGAGI (reference sequence). V gave up 0 bases and J gave up 6 bases, with 12 bases separating them. In the original processing: Nucleated cell counts were estimated from reference gene primer amplification. TCRdb keeps only in-frame clones here, not all; method: immunoSEQ multiplex PCR. The V and J calls and clone size are taken from that table; D and trimming were inferred from the DNA. The repertoire holds approximately 120,000 clones, with around 86% as singletons. The data are from a study of blood T cell repertoires in COVID-19.

The sample comprised peripheral blood. This receptor was taken from a woman between 50 and 59 years old who had recovered from COVID-19. This rearrangement joins TRBV6-6 to TRBJ2-1, with D maybe TRBD2 (5 bases). CDR3 amino acids: CASSYSSSRGNEQFF. In DNA form, the CDR3 reads TGTGCCAGCAGTTACTCATCCTCACGGGGCAATGAGCAGTTCTTC.